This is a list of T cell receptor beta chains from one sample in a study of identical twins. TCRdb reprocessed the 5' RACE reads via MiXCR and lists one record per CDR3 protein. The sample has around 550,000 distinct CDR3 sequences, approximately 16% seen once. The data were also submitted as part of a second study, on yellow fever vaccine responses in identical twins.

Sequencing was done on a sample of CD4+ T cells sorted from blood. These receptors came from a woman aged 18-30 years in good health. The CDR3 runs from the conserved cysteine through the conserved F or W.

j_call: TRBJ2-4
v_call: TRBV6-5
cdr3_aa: CASSYSSDLAKNIQYF

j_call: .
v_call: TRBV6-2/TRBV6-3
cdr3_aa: CASSSSGQGRNIQFF

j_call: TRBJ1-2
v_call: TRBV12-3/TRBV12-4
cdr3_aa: CASSYGEHLGYGYTF

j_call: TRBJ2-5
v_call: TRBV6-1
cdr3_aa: CASSGGTQYF

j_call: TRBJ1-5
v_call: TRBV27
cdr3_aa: CASRTRGNQPQHF

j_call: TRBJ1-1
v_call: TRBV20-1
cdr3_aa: CSATIRQGLNTEAFF

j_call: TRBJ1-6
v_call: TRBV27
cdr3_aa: CASSLSSRGLSPLHF

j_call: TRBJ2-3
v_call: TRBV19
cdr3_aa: CASSIPQGTQYF

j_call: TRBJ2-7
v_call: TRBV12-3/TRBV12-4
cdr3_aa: CASSQRGLAPRRYF

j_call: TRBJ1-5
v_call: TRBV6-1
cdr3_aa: CASRRAGTENNQPQHF

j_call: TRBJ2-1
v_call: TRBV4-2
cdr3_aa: CASSQESTGLAEANEQFF

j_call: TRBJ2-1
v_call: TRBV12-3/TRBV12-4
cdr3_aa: CASSTHHEQFF

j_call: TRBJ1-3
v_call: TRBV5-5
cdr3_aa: CASSLAGTGVGNTIYF

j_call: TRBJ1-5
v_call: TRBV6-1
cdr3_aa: CASRTNQPQHF

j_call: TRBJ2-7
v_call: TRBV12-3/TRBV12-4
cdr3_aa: CASSLGDGSYEQYF

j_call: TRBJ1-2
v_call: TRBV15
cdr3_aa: CATSRDLGLGDGYTF

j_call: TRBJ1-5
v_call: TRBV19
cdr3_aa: CATKEGAGPQHF

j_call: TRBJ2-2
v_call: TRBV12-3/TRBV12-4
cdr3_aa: CASSIGLDGNTGELFF

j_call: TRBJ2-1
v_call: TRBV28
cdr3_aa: CASTGTSGRAVGEQFF

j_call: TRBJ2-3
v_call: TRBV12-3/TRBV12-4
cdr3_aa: CASRLGTSTDTQYF